This T cell receptor beta chain was identified during a study of technical replicates of blood from a handful of donors. The germline CDR1 and CDR2 sequences are PRHDT and FYEKMQ (reference sequence). CDR3 size: 14 residues. Trimming removed 6 bases from V and 4 bases from J; junction bases left unmatched: 9. Libraries were prepared by immunoSEQ multiplex PCR; TCRdb keeps only in-frame clonotypes and omits some of them. This sample yields about 84,000 clones, of which approximately 97% are seen a single time; about 0.19% belongs to the top ten. This sequence originates from a human donor in good health. This chain joins TRBV13 and TRBJ2-7; TRBD1 agrees at 7 bases. Sequenced material: T cells isolated from PBMCs. In DNA form, the CDR3 reads TGTGCCAGCAGTGTGCCCGGGACAGAATACGAGCAGTACTTC. Its protein is CASSVPGTEYEQYF.